The 5 T cell receptor beta chains below were found in one sample sequenced in a study of T cells in localized non-small cell lung cancer. TCRdb's copy holds only in-frame clones and misses some; the assay was immunoSEQ multiplex PCR. Among tens of thousands of clones listed, less than 90% were seen once. The sequences come from peripheral blood, collected before any cancer treatment. All receptors come from a male donor older than 55 with stage I lung adenocarcinoma.

CDR3 bases: TGTGCCAGTAGTTCGGGGGCTATGAGGGAGACCCAGTACTTC. It is translated as CASSSGAMRETQYF. V gene TRBV19 combines with J gene TRBJ2-5; perhaps D is TRBD1 or TRBD2 (6 bases each). The ends were cut back, 5 bases at V and 5 bases at J, with 15 bases in the middle. The CDR3 is 14 residues long. Germline CDR1 LNHDA, CDR2 SQIVND (reference sequence).

Written as DNA, the CDR3 is TGTGCCAGCGCCAGAACAGGGGGCGTAGGTCAGCCCCAGCATTTT. This sequence encodes CASARTGGVGQPQHF. The chain joins TRBV6-6 to TRBJ1-5; 9 bases map to TRBD1. J lost 6 bases, V lost 8 bases, and 11 bases had no gene match. Germline V gives CDR1 MNHNY, CDR2 SVGAGI (reference sequence). The CDR3 is 15 residues long.

This chain links TRBV4-1 with TRBJ2-3, with TRBD2 matching over 11 bases. There are 17 residues in the CDR3. V lost 0 bases to trimming and J lost 2 bases; unmatched junction nucleotides: 4. Germline-derived CDR1 and CDR2 are MGHRA and YSYEKL. CDR3 loop: CASSQEASGRPTDTQYF. CDR3 nucleotide sequence: TGCGCCAGCAGCCAAGAGGCTAGCGGGAGGCCCACAGATACGCAGTATTTT.

The V and J genes are TRBV27 and TRBJ1-2; 11 bases line up with TRBD1. The CDR3 totals 14 residues. J was trimmed by 7 bases and V by 6 bases; bases with no gene match: 7. Germline CDR1 is MNHEY and CDR2 is SMNVEV (reference sequence). CDR3 amino acids: CASRSGDRGFGYTF. The CDR3, as DNA: TGTGCCAGCAGGTCCGGGGACAGGGGGTTTGGCTACACCTTC.

The V and J genes are TRBV9 and TRBJ1-5; 7 nucleotides align to TRBD1. CDR3 length: 15 amino acids. The junction had 5 bases not matched to a gene; V was cut back by 3 bases and J by 2 bases. Germline values: CDR1 SGDLS, CDR2 YYNGEE. The CDR3 region is CASSATGTGNQPQHF. As DNA, the CDR3 is TGTGCCAGCAGCGCCACCGGGACAGGCAATCAGCCCCAGCATTTT.